This record covers a single T cell receptor beta chain. Antigen specificity is unknown. These data originate in a study of post-analysis software for immune sequencing data. Findings and caveats of the study: When the samples were clustered directly with F measure, those that had been prepared in the same batch showed strong co-clustering. A significant reduction in normalized Chao1 diversity was observed in multiple sclerosis patients versus controls.

Unique molecular identifiers were built into the TCR beta cDNA libraries. TCRdb reanalysed the PCR reads using MiXCR and keeps one entry per CDR3 protein. The sample records some 890,000 distinct CDR3 sequences, roughly 50% being singletons. Sequencing was carried out using blood. The receptor's source is a girl aged 5 to 17 with multiple sclerosis.

CDR3 sequence: CSARDGYRSSYEQYF. CDR3 nucleotides: TGCAGTGCTAGAGATGGCTACAGGTCATCCTACGAGCAGTACTTC. The chain recombines TRBV20-1 with TRBJ2-7, with D possibly being TRBD1 (5 bases). This CDR3 contains 15 residues. V gave up 0 bases and J gave up 1 base, with 13 bases separating them. CDR1 and CDR2 from the germline V gene are DFQATT and SNEGSKA (reference sequence).